The rows below give T cell receptor beta chains drawn from one sample of a study of blood T cell repertoires in COVID-19. Assay: immunoSEQ multiplex PCR; the TCRdb copy retains only in-frame clones and omits some. The data hold approximately 190,000 clones, with around 83% observed a single time. The specimen sequenced was PBMCs or T cells enriched from blood (not recorded which). The receptor source for this set is a woman in her 30s who had been exposed to COVID-19. Both conserved end residues are part of each CDR3. D genes are given only for firm matches. Size tells how often a clone was seen (once, few, many) or the class of an expanded clone, and some rows leave it out.

TRBV5-4	NA	14	NA	TRBJ1-2	CASSLDLRSGLGTF	TGTGCCAGCAGCTTGGATCTTCGTAGCGGCCTAGGCACCTTC
TRBV30	NA	15	NA	TRBJ2-7	CAWSVLWGGGYEQYF	TGTGCCTGGAGTGTACTCTGGGGGGGCGGTTACGAGCAGTACTTC
TRBV13	NA	14	NA	TRBJ1-1	CASSSGDGNTEAFF	TGTGCCAGCAGCTCGGGGGACGGGAACACTGAAGCTTTCTTT
TRBV14	NA	12	NA	TRBJ2-5	CASSQDSRTQYF	TGTGCCAGCAGCCAAGATTCCCGGACCCAGTACTTC
TRBV7-8	NA	14	once	TRBJ2-7	CASSFEAGYYEQYF	TGTGCCAGCAGCTTTGAGGCGGGATATTACGAGCAGTACTTC
TRBV29-1	TRBD2	16	NA	TRBJ2-3	CSVVGVAGASTDTQYF	TGCAGCGTTGTGGGGGTAGCGGGGGCTAGCACAGATACGCAGTATTTT
TRBV6-6	TRBD2	15	NA	TRBJ2-5	CASSYSRGDQETQYF	TGTGCCAGCAGTTACTCGCGGGGGGACCAAGAGACCCAGTACTTC
TRBV14	TRBD1	13	NA	TRBJ1-1	CASSRQGFPEAFF	TGTGCCAGCAGCCGACAGGGCTTCCCTGAAGCTTTCTTT
TRBV3-1/TRBV3-2	NA	14	NA	TRBJ1-5	CASSQASGAWPQHF	TGTGCCAGCAGCCAAGCCAGCGGGGCGTGGCCCCAGCATTTT
TRBV6-2/TRBV6-3	NA	15	medium-sized	TRBJ2-1	CASSYGTPSYNEQFF	TGTGCCAGCAGTTATGGGACTCCCTCCTACAATGAGCAGTTCTTC
TRBV11-2	TRBD1	16	NA	TRBJ1-1	CASSPTLDRANTEAFF	TGTGCCAGCAGCCCGACCCTAGACAGGGCGAACACTGAAGCTTTCTTT
TRBV5-5	NA	14	NA	TRBJ1-3	CASSWESSGNTIYF	TGTGCCAGCAGCTGGGAGAGCTCTGGAAACACCATATATTTT
TRBV9	NA	14	NA	TRBJ1-1	CASSVEGRKTEAFF	TGTGCCAGCAGCGTAGAAGGGAGGAAGACTGAAGCTTTCTTT
TRBV2	TRBD1	14	NA	TRBJ1-2	CASSGYTGVEGYTF	TGTGCCAGCAGTGGATACACAGGGGTTGAAGGCTACACCTTC
TRBV2	TRBD1	12	NA	TRBJ1-2	CASRDRFGGYTF	TGTGCCAGCAGGGACAGGTTCGGTGGCTACACCTTC
TRBV5-4	TRBD1	15	NA	TRBJ2-7	CASSLLGTGSHEQYF	TGTGCCAGCAGCTTGCTTGGGACAGGGAGCCACGAGCAGTACTTC
TRBV2	NA	14	once	TRBJ2-1	CASSSLAIYNEQFF	TGTGCCAGCAGCTCCTTAGCTATCTACAATGAGCAGTTCTTC
TRBV10-2	TRBD1	15	NA	TRBJ1-1	CASSTYRGLNTEAFF	TGCGCCAGCAGTACCTACAGGGGCCTGAACACTGAAGCTTTCTTT
TRBV7-3	TRBD2	17	NA	TRBJ2-3	CASSLFTSGGLADTQYF	TGTGCCAGCAGCTTATTCACTAGCGGGGGGTTAGCAGATACGCAGTATTTT
TRBV6-1	NA	15	NA	TRBJ1-6	CASSEYIRGASPLHF	TGTGCCAGCAGTGAATATATCAGGGGCGCTTCACCCCTCCACTTT
TRBV11-2	TRBD1	12	NA	TRBJ2-2	CASSWDSGELFF	TGTGCCAGCAGCTGGGACAGCGGGGAGCTGTTTTTT
TRBV19	TRBD2	16	NA	TRBJ2-1	CASSIMASGVGNEQFF	TGTGCCAGTAGTATTATGGCTAGCGGGGTCGGAAATGAGCAGTTCTTC
TRBV9	NA	13	NA	TRBJ1-2	CASSVGSDYGYTF	TGTGCCAGCAGCGTAGGGAGCGATTATGGCTACACCTTC
TRBV19	NA	14	NA	TRBJ2-2	CASSIQANTGELFF	TGTGCCAGTAGTATTCAGGCGAACACCGGGGAGCTGTTTTTT
TRBV5-6	NA	12	NA	TRBJ2-7	CASSLDYYEQYF	TGTGCCAGCAGCTTGGACTATTACGAGCAGTACTTC
TRBV3-1/TRBV3-2	NA	12	NA	TRBJ1-3	CASSQEADTIYF	TGTGCCAGCAGCCAAGAGGCAGACACCATATATTTT
TRBV5-1	TRBD1	14	NA	TRBJ1-1	CASSVSQGAPGAFF	TGCGCCAGCAGCGTATCACAGGGGGCACCGGGAGCTTTCTTT
TRBV15	TRBD1	14	NA	TRBJ2-3	CATSRDRTTDTQYF	TGTGCCACCAGCAGGGACAGGACCACAGATACGCAGTATTTT
TRBV7-9	NA	14	NA	TRBJ1-6	CASSGGQTNSPLHF	TGTGCCAGCAGCGGAGGACAGACCAATTCACCCCTCCACTTT
TRBV4-3	TRBD1	16	NA	TRBJ1-1	CASSPGAGGGNTEAFF	TGCGCCAGCAGCCCCGGGGCAGGGGGCGGGAACACTGAAGCTTTCTTT
TRBV9	TRBD2	17	NA	TRBJ2-3	CASSVGLAGGLTDTQYF	TGTGCCAGCAGCGTAGGGCTAGCGGGGGGGCTTACAGATACGCAGTATTTT
TRBV19	NA	16	NA	TRBJ1-3	CASSYRGDPSGNTIYF	TGTGCCAGTAGTTATAGAGGAGATCCGTCTGGAAACACCATATATTTT
TRBV6-4	NA	15	NA	TRBJ2-1	CASSSTESTYNEQFF	TGTGCCAGCAGTTCAACGGAGAGTACCTACAATGAGCAGTTCTTC
TRBV6-5	NA	15	NA	TRBJ1-1	CASSFQAPVSRGAFF	TGTGCCAGCAGTTTTCAGGCTCCGGTCTCTCGTGGAGCTTTCTTT
TRBV18	TRBD1	13	NA	TRBJ2-7	CASSLGQDYEQYF	TGTGCCAGCTCACTCGGACAGGACTACGAGCAGTACTTC
TRBV13	NA	16	few	TRBJ1-2	CASSLRGQGGVYGYTF	TGTGCCAGCAGCTTACGAGGGCAAGGGGGGGTCTATGGCTACACCTTC
TRBV6-5	TRBD1	15	NA	TRBJ2-7	CASSYSRGLGYEQYF	TGTGCCAGCAGTTACTCGAGGGGGCTTGGATACGAGCAGTACTTC
TRBV25-1	NA	14	NA	TRBJ2-3	CASSEYMGAGTQYF	TGTGCTAGCAGTGAATATATGGGGGCTGGTACGCAGTATTTT
TRBV12-3/TRBV12-4	NA	13	NA	TRBJ2-5	CASSFGQGNIQHF	NA
TRBV12-5	NA	15	NA	TRBJ2-4	CASGLPYSWGSIQYF	TGTGCTAGTGGTTTGCCATATTCTTGGGGCAGTATTCAGTACTTC
TRBV5-4	NA	13	NA	TRBJ1-4	CASSLAVGEKLFF	TGTGCCAGCAGCTTAGCGGTGGGTGAAAAACTGTTTTTT
TRBV15	TRBD1	15	NA	TRBJ1-4	CATSMRGGDNEKLFF	TGTGCCACCAGCATGCGAGGGGGCGATAATGAAAAACTGTTTTTT
TRBV9	NA	13	NA	TRBJ1-1	CASSVSGDAEAFF	TGTGCCAGCAGCGTCTCGGGGGATGCTGAAGCTTTCTTT
TRBV3-1/TRBV3-2	TRBD2	16	few	TRBJ2-1	CASSRILAGGDNEQFF	TGTGCCAGCAGCCGTATCCTAGCGGGGGGGGACAATGAGCAGTTCTTC
TRBV4-1	NA	13	NA	TRBJ1-4	CASSPEAHEKLFF	TGCGCCAGCAGCCCCGAGGCGCATGAAAAACTGTTTTTT
TRBV3-1/TRBV3-2	TRBD2	14	NA	TRBJ2-2	CASSQGTRPGELFF	TGTGCCAGCAGCCAGGGGACTAGGCCCGGGGAGCTGTTTTTT
TRBV6-6	TRBD1	13	NA	TRBJ1-5	CASGQGSNQPQHF	TGTGCCAGCGGACAGGGGAGCAATCAGCCCCAGCATTTT
TRBV2	NA	17	few	TRBJ1-3	CASSENPARTGGNTIYF	TGTGCCAGCAGTGAAAATCCTGCGCGAACGGGAGGAAACACCATATATTTT
TRBV10-3	NA	12	NA	TRBJ2-7	CAISEERYEQYF	TGTGCCATCAGTGAAGAGCGCTACGAGCAGTACTTC
TRBV19	NA	15	few	TRBJ1-3	CASSSTVDSGNTIYF	TGTGCCAGTAGTTCCACAGTGGACTCTGGAAACACCATATATTTT
TRBV5-1	TRBD2	14	once	TRBJ2-3	CASSLSSGGDTQYF	TGCGCCAGCAGCTTGAGTAGCGGGGGGGATACGCAGTATTTT
TRBV7-3	NA	14	few	TRBJ2-1	CASSPGAGNNEQFF	TGTGCCAGCAGCCCAGGGGCTGGGAACAATGAGCAGTTCTTC
TRBV6-2/TRBV6-3	NA	13	NA	TRBJ1-1	CASSFNMNTEAFF	TGTGCCAGCAGTTTTAATATGAACACTGAAGCTTTCTTT
TRBV6-5	TRBD1	15	NA	TRBJ2-7	CASSSRQGSSYEQYF	TGTGCCAGCAGTTCCAGACAGGGGTCCTCCTACGAGCAGTACTTC
TRBV4-1	NA	15	NA	TRBJ2-1	CASSYASGPANEQFF	TGCGCCAGCAGCTACGCGTCAGGGCCGGCGAATGAGCAGTTCTTC
TRBV19	NA	16	NA	TRBJ1-2	CASRGGGGRRVYGYTF	TGTGCCAGTAGGGGAGGAGGAGGTCGACGGGTATATGGCTACACCTTC
TRBV5-4	NA	15	NA	TRBJ1-6	CASSLGGDPNSPLHF	TGTGCCAGCAGCTTAGGAGGGGACCCTAATTCACCCCTCCACTTT